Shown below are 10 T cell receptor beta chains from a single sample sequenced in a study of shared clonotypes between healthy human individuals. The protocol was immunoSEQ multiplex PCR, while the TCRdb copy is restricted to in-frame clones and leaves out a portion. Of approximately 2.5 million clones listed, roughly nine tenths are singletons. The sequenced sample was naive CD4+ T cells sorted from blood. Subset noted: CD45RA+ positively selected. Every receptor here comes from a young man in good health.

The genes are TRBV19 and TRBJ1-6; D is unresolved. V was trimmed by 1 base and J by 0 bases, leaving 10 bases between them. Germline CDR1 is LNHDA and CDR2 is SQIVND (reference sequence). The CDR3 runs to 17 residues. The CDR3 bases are TGTGCCAGTAGTATAGTTGGAGGGAGCTCCTATAATTCACCCCTCCACTTT. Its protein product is CASSIVGGSSYNSPLHF. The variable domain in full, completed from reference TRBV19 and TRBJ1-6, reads DGGITQSPKYLFRKEGQNVTLSCEQNLNHDAMYWYRQDPGQGLRLIYYSQIVNDFQKGDIAEGYSVSREKKESFPLTVTSAQKNPTAFYLCASSIVGGSSYNSPLHFGNGTRLTVT.

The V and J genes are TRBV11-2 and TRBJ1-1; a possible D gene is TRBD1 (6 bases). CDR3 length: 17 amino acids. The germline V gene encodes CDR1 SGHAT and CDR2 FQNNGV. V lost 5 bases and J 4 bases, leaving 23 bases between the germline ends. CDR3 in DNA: TGTGCCAGCAGCCAAGGGGGACTGAGAACTAGAGGCACTGAAGCTTTCTTT. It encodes CASSQGGLRTRGTEAFF.

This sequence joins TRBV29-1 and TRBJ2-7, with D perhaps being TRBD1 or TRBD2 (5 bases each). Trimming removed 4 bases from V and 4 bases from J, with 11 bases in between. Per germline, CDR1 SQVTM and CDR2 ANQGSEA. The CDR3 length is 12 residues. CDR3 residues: CSVGDGLYEQYF. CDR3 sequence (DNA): TGCAGCGTTGGGGACGGCTTATACGAGCAGTACTTC.

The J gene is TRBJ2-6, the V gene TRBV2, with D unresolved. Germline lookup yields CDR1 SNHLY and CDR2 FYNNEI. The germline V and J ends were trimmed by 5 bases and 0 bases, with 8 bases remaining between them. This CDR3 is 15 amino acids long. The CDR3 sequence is CASSPDVSGANVLTF. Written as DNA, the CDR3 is TGTGCCAGCAGTCCGGATGTCTCTGGGGCCAACGTCCTGACTTTC.

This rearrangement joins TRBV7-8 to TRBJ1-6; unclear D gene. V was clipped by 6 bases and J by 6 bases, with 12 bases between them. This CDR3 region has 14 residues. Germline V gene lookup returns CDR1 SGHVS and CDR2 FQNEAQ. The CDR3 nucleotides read TGTGCCAGCAGTCCGAAAAGACTTAATTCACCCCTCCACTTT. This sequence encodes CASSPKRLNSPLHF.

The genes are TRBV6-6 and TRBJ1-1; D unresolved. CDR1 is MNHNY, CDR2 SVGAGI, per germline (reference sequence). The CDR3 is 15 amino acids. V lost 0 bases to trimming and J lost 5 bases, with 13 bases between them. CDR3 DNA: TGTGCCAGCAGTTACTCGATTGGCGAAGGGACTGAAGCTTTCTTT. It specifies CASSYSIGEGTEAFF.

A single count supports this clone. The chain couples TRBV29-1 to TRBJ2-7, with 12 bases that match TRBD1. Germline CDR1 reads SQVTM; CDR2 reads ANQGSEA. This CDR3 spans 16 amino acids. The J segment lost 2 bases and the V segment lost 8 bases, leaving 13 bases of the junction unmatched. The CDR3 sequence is CSPNRGGQGAPYEQYF. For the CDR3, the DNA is TGCAGCCCCAATCGAGGGGGACAGGGGGCCCCCTACGAGCAGTACTTC.

The CDR3 sequence is CASSLKYRDTMAGEQYF. The CDR3 bases are TGTGCCAGCAGTCTCAAATACCGGGATACCATGGCGGGCGAGCAGTACTTC. This sequence joins TRBV27 and TRBJ2-7; tentatively, D is TRBD2 (5 bases). The V gene's germline CDR1 is MNHEY and CDR2 SMNVEV (reference sequence). Trimming left V 5 bases short and J 6 bases short, with 26 bases between. CDR3 size: 17 residues.

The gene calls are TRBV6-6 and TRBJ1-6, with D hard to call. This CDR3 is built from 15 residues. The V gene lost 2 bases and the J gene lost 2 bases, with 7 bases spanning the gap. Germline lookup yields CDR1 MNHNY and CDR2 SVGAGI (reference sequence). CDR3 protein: CASSYGETYNSPLHF. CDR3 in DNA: TGTGCCAGCAGTTACGGGGAGACCTATAATTCACCCCTCCACTTT.

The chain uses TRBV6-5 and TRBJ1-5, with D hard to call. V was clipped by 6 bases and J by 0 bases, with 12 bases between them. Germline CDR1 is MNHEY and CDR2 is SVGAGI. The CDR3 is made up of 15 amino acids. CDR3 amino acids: CASSQLPDSNQPQHF. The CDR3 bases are TGTGCCAGCAGCCAACTCCCGGATAGCAATCAGCCCCAGCATTTT.